This TCR beta chain was observed in a study of early T cells in non-severe SARS-CoV-2 infection. Each single cDNA molecule received a unique molecular identifier. Using its own MiXCR run on the 5' RACE reads, TCRdb lists one record per CDR3 protein. The data contain tens of thousands of distinct CDR3 sequences, 9.5% of them singletons. This clonotype appeared many times. Trimming pared 6 bases from V and 5 bases from J, leaving 20 bases between. Looked up from germline, CDR1 is SGHRS and CDR2 is YFSETQ. The CDR3 is 15 residues long. The sequenced sample consisted of whole blood. This receptor was taken from an adult who was a healthcare worker with PCR-confirmed SARS-CoV-2 infection or an uninfected control (not recorded which). The rearrangement uses TRBV5-1 and TRBJ1-1, with D perhaps TRBD1 (6 bases). The CDR3 loop reads CASTLLDRQKTEAFF. The CDR3 DNA reads as TGCGCCAGCACCTTACTCGACAGGCAGAAGACTGAAGCTTTCTTT.